The T cell receptor (beta chain) described here comes from a study of cytomegalovirus exposure and HLA in healthy donors. The CDR3 has 10 residues. V lost 5 bases and J lost 9, with 9 bases in between. Germline V gene sequence: CDR1 GTSNPN, CDR2 SVGIG (reference sequence). Vbeta (60) and Jbeta (13) primers were used in the PCR. Sequenced by immunoSEQ multiplex PCR; TCRdb stores in-frame clones only, minus some. The sample includes 77,000 or so clones, less than 80% of them seen just once. The chain has TRBV30 and TRBJ2-3, with D perhaps TRBD2 (5 bases). Source material: PBMCs. The receptor was derived from a woman in her 40s in good health and CMV-seronegative. For the CDR3, the DNA is TGTGCCTGGGGCGGGCGGACGCAGTATTTT. Its translation: CAWGGRTQYF.